A single sample gave rise to the 13 T cell receptor beta chains below, sequenced in a study of T cell responses to AZD1222 COVID-19 vaccine. TCRdb's table, derived via immunoSEQ multiplex PCR, lists solely in-frame clones and lacks some. The repertoire holds more than 100,000 clones, with about 90% as singletons. The sample was peripheral blood, taken on day 0 of AZD1222 vaccination. The receptors here all came from an adult in good health.

This chain joins TRBV5-6 and TRBJ1-5, with no clear D. V dropped 4 bases and J dropped 2 bases, with 13 bases sitting between them. The CDR3 has 15 residues. Germline V gene data show CDR1 as SGHDT and CDR2 as YYEEEE. The CDR3 region is CASSRGGFGNQPQHF. As DNA, the CDR3 is TGTGCCAGCAGCCGAGGAGGGTTCGGCAATCAGCCCCAGCATTTT.

CDR3 region: CASSEAGTVQGKLFF. The CDR3 DNA sequence: TGTGCCAGCAGTGAAGCCGGGACAGTTCAAGGAAAACTGTTTTTT. V is TRBV6-1 and J is TRBJ1-4; 7 positions agree with TRBD1. V dropped 0 bases and J dropped 10; count of bases not matched to a gene: 8. The CDR3 length is 15 residues. Germline V gene sequence: CDR1 MNHNS, CDR2 SASEGT.

The chain has TRBV7-9 and TRBJ2-7; D uncertain. Germline V CDR1 and CDR2: SEHNR, FQNEAQ (reference sequence). The CDR3 is 13 residues long. Trimming cost V 2 bases and J 6 bases, with 11 bases left between them. The CDR3 DNA reads as TGTGCCAGCAGCTTAAACCCCATGAGCGAGCAGTACTTC. Its protein is CASSLNPMSEQYF.

This clone was seen more than once but under ten times. The chain employs TRBV3-1 (or the pseudogene TRBV3-2) and TRBJ2-7; 13 nucleotides line up with TRBD2. Germline CDR1 reads LGHDT; CDR2 reads YNNKEL (reference sequence). Trimming removed 4 bases from V and 3 bases from J; junction bases left unmatched: 6. The CDR3 loop spans 16 amino acids. The CDR3 here is CASSPEWTSGGYEQYF. The CDR3 DNA is TGTGCCAGCAGCCCGGAATGGACTAGCGGGGGCTACGAGCAGTACTTC.

The CDR3 protein is CASSQVYSYGYTF. In nucleotides, the CDR3 is TGTGCCAGCAGCCAGGTGTACTCGTATGGCTACACCTTC. The chain couples TRBV3-1 (or the pseudogene TRBV3-2) to TRBJ1-2, with D uncertain. Trimming removed 3 bases from V and 5 bases from J, with 10 bases in between. The CDR3 is 13 amino acids. CDR1 and CDR2 from the germline V gene are LGHDT and YNNKEL (reference sequence).

The chain joins TRBV7-9 to TRBJ2-5; 10 nucleotides align to TRBD2. CDR1 and CDR2 from the germline V gene are SEHNR and FQNEAQ (reference sequence). The CDR3 runs to 16 residues. Trimming took 4 bases from V and 2 from J; bases not matched to a gene: 7. CDR3 residues: CASSWHWTSGQETQYF. The DNA for the CDR3 is TGTGCCAGCAGCTGGCATTGGACTAGCGGACAAGAGACCCAGTACTTC.

The rearrangement uses TRBV7-2 and TRBJ2-3; D gene uncertain. Germline values: CDR1 SGHTA, CDR2 FQGNSA. Trimming shortened V by 2 bases and J by 8 bases, and 14 bases separated the two germline ends. The CDR3 sequence is 14 residues long. The CDR3 DNA is TGTGCCAGCAGCTTAATCGCAGTGGGTGGTACGCAGTATTTT. Its protein is CASSLIAVGGTQYF.

This sequence joins TRBV11-2 and TRBJ1-2; no firm D call. The CDR3 loop spans 15 amino acids. Germline-derived CDR1 and CDR2 are SGHAT and FQNNGV. Trimming shortened V by 5 bases and J by 3 bases, and 16 bases separated the two germline ends. The CDR3 reads CASSAKGVRHYGYTF. CDR3 DNA: TGTGCCAGCAGCGCGAAAGGCGTGCGGCACTATGGCTACACCTTC. The full variable domain, with the rest looked up from reference TRBV11-2 and TRBJ1-2, is EAGVAQSPRYKIIEKRQSVAFWCNPISGHATLYWYQQILGQGPKLLIQFQNNGVVDDSQLPKDRFSAERLKGVDSTLKIQPAKLEDSAVYLCASSAKGVRHYGYTFGSGTRLTVV.

The chain recombines TRBV9 with TRBJ1-2; TRBD1 is a possible D gene (5 bases). CDR3 length: 15 amino acids. Trimming took off 4 bases at V and 7 bases at J, with 20 bases between the two ends. Germline V gene data show CDR1 as SGDLS and CDR2 as YYNGEE. The CDR3 DNA is TGTGCCAGCAGCCCGCAGGAGGGGCGGGCCGGTGGCTACACCTTC. Translated, it gives CASSPQEGRAGGYTF.

The rearrangement links TRBV11-2 to TRBJ2-5; 7 bases match TRBD1. Germline CDR1 is SGHAT and CDR2 is FQNNGV. The CDR3 extends over 13 amino acids. The J segment lost 4 bases and the V segment lost 3 bases, leaving 2 bases of the junction unmatched. The CDR3 sequence: CASSFGTVETQYF. In nucleotides, the CDR3 is TGTGCCAGCAGCTTTGGGACAGTAGAGACCCAGTACTTC.

This chain connects TRBV5-4 to TRBJ2-1, with a weak D call TRBD2 (7 bases). From germline, CDR1 is SGHNT and CDR2 YYREEE (reference sequence). The CDR3 spans 16 residues. Trimming removed 6 bases from V and 0 bases from J, with 16 bases in between. DNA of the CDR3: TGTGCCAGCAACAGAGGGGGGGAGAGCTCCTACAATGAGCAGTTCTTC. It yields the protein CASNRGGESSYNEQFF.

The chain employs TRBV18 and TRBJ2-7; TRBD1 aligns across 8 bases. Germline CDR1 is KGHSH and CDR2 is LQKENI. The CDR3 has 15 residues. V was pared by 0 bases and J by 7 bases, with 8 bases of the junction left unmatched. This chain's CDR3 is CASSPPDQGAREQYF. The CDR3 region has the DNA TGTGCCAGCTCACCACCTGACCAGGGGGCGAGGGAGCAGTACTTC.

V is TRBV4-3 and J is TRBJ1-4; weak D call: TRBD1 (6 bases). Germline values: CDR1 LGHNA, CDR2 YSLEER. V lost 1 base, J lost 3 bases, and 21 bases lay in between. This CDR3 is built from 19 residues. This CDR3 reads CASSQGFPSGDDANEKLFF. In nucleotides, the CDR3 is TGCGCCAGCAGCCAAGGGTTTCCGTCAGGGGACGATGCTAATGAAAAACTGTTTTTT.